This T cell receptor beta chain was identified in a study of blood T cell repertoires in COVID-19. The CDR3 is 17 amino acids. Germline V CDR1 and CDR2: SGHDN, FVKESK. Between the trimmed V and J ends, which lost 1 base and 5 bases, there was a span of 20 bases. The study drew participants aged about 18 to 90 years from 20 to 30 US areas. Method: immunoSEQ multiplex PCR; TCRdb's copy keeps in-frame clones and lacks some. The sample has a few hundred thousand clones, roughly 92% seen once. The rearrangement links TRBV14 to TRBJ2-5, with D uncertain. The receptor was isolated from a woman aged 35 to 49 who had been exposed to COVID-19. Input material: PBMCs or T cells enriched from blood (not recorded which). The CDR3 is CASSQVQRRSVWETQYF. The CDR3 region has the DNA TGTGCCAGCAGCCAAGTCCAACGACGGAGCGTCTGGGAGACCCAGTACTTC.